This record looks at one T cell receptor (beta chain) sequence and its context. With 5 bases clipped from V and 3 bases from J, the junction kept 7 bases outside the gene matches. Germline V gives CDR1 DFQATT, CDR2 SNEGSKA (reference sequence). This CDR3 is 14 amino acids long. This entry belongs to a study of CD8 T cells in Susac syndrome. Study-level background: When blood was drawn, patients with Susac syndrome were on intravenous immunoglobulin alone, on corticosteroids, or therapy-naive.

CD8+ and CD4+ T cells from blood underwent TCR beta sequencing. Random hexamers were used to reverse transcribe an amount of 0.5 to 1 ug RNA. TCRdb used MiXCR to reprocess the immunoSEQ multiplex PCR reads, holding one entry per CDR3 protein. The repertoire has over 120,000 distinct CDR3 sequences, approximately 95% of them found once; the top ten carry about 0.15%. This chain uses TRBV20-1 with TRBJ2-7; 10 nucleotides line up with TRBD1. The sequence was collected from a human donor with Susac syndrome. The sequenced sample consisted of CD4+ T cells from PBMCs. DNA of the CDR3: TGCAGTGCTGCCGGGGACAGGGGTAACTACGAGCAGTACTTC. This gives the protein CSAAGDRGNYEQYF.